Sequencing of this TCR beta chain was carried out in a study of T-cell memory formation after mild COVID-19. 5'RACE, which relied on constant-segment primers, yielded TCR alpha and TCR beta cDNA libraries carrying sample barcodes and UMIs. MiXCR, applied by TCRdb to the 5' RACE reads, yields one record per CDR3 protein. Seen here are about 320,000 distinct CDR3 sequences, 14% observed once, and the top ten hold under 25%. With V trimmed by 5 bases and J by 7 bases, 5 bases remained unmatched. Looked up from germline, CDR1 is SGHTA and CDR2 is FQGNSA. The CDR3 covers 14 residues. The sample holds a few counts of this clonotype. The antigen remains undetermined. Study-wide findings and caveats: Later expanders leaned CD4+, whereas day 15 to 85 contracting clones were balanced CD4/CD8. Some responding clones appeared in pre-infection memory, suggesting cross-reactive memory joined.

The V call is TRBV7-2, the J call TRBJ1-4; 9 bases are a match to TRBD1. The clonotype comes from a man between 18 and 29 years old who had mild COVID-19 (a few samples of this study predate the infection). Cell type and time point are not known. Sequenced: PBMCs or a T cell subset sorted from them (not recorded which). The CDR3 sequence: CASSRDRVVEKLFF. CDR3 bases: TGTGCCAGCAGCCGGGACAGGGTGGTTGAAAAACTGTTTTTT.